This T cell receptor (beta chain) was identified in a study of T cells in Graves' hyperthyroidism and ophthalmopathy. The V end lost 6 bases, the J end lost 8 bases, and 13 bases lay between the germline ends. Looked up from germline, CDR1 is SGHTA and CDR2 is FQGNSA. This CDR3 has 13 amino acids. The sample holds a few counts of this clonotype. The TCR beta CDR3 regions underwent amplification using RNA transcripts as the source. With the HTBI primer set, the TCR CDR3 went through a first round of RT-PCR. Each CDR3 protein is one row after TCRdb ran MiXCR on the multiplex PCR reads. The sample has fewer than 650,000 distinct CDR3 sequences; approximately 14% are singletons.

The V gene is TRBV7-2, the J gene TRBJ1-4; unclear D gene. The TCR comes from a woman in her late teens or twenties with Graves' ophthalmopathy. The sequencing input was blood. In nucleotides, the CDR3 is TGTGCCAGCAGTCTCTCGCCGCTCGAAAAACTGTTTTTT. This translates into CASSLSPLEKLFF.